This TCR beta chain was recovered during a study of shared clonotypes between healthy human individuals. Germline CDR1 reads SGHTA; CDR2 reads FQGNSA. Trimming removed 5 bases from V and 7 bases from J, with 8 bases in between. The CDR3 has 12 amino acids. Over several immunoSEQ plates, each subset's genomic DNA was distributed in even portions. Repertoires were generated with immunoSEQ multiplex PCR, while TCRdb's copy carries only in-frame clones and drops some. The table lists about half a million clones, around 80% of them singletons, with 10% to 15% in the top ten. Adult Caucasians living in Nashville, Tennessee made up all of the donors.

The sample taken for sequencing was PBMCs. This TCR derives from a woman aged 40 to 50 in good health. Some clones in this sample may be carry-over from other donors' samples. This chain links TRBV7-2 with TRBJ2-2, with D unresolved. The CDR3: CASSQANGELFF. The CDR3 DNA reads as TGTGCCAGCAGCCAAGCTAACGGGGAGCTGTTTTTT.